This entry features one T cell receptor beta chain sequence. In the original workflow: Estimates of nucleated cell counts were drawn from the amplification of reference gene primers. The method was immunoSEQ multiplex PCR; TCRdb's version includes in-frame clones alone and lacks a portion of them. That table is the source of V, J and clone size, and D and trimming were worked out from the DNA. Of more than 300,000 clones listed, approximately 89% are singletons. This record belongs to a study of blood T cell repertoires in COVID-19. Study-wide background: The cDNA or gDNA used as material had been derived from T cells, B-cell-depleted T cells, or PBMCs.

There are 15 residues in the CDR3. Germline CDR1 reads LNHNV; CDR2 reads YYDKDF (reference sequence). Trimming removed 3 bases from V and 9 bases from J; junction bases left unmatched: 6. Participants' reported clinical history set cohort assignment. During the 2 weeks before they entered the study, exposed participants had met someone with a PCR-confirmed or clinician-diagnosed COVID-19 case. The J gene is TRBJ2-1, the V gene TRBV15; 12 positions match TRBD2. The sample consisted of PBMCs or T cells enriched from blood (not recorded which). The sequence was collected from a woman in her forties who had been exposed to COVID-19. The DNA for the CDR3 is TGTGCCACCAGCAGGGAACTAGCGGGAGGAGGTGAGCAGTTCTTC. It specifies CATSRELAGGGEQFF.